Listed below are T cell receptor beta chains from one sample, sequenced in a study of T cells in Graves' hyperthyroidism and ophthalmopathy. Using its own MiXCR run on the multiplex PCR reads, TCRdb lists one record per CDR3 protein. The table shows approximately 270,000 distinct CDR3 sequences, with roughly 15% occurring only once. The source material was blood. The receptors shown here come from a woman aged 40-49 years with Graves' hyperthyroidism that later progressed to Graves' ophthalmopathy. CDR3s include the opening cysteine and the closing phenylalanine or tryptophan. Fields, in order: CDR3 protein, CDR3 DNA, clone size, J gene, V gene, D gene. D genes are given only for firm matches. Clone size is shown for a subset of rows, as once, few, many or a class of expanded clone.

CDR3aa: CASSLEEASSYNEQFF
CDR3nt: TGCGCCAGCAGCTTGGAGGAGGCGAGCTCCTACAATGAGCAGTTCTTC
abundance: many
j_gene: TRBJ2-1
v_gene: TRBV5-1
d_gene: NA

CDR3aa: CASSYVREGMREQYF
CDR3nt: TGTGCCAGCAGCTACGTGCGGGAGGGAATGAGGGAACAGTACTTC
abundance: NA
j_gene: TRBJ2-7
v_gene: TRBV11-2
d_gene: TRBD2

CDR3aa: CATRGVGRETQYF
CDR3nt: TGTGCCACCAGGGGGGTGGGTCGAGAGACCCAGTACTTC
abundance: many
j_gene: TRBJ2-5
v_gene: TRBV25-1
d_gene: NA

CDR3aa: CSVDYIAGTEGTQYF
CDR3nt: TGCAGCGTTGATTATATCGCGGGGACAGAAGGGACCCAGTACTTC
abundance: many
j_gene: TRBJ2-5
v_gene: TRBV29-1
d_gene: NA

CDR3aa: CSAQNWGLAGIQETQYF
CDR3nt: TGCAGTGCGCAGAACTGGGGACTAGCGGGAATCCAAGAGACCCAGTACTTC
abundance: few
j_gene: TRBJ2-5
v_gene: TRBV20-1
d_gene: TRBD2

CDR3aa: CASSPTGLAFHNEQFF
CDR3nt: TGTGCCAGCAGCCCAACGGGACTAGCTTTCCACAATGAGCAGTTCTTC
abundance: many
j_gene: TRBJ2-1
v_gene: TRBV7-2
d_gene: TRBD2

CDR3aa: CASEWVGGNNEQFF
CDR3nt: TGCGCCAGCGAGTGGGTAGGGGGGAACAATGAGCAGTTCTTC
abundance: few
j_gene: TRBJ2-1
v_gene: TRBV4-1
d_gene: NA

CDR3aa: CASSLLWTSGRATYAGELFF
CDR3nt: TGTGCCAGCAGTTTATTGTGGACTAGCGGGAGGGCCACTTACGCCGGGGAGCTGTTTTTT
abundance: NA
j_gene: TRBJ2-2
v_gene: TRBV28
d_gene: TRBD2

CDR3aa: CASSSGLAGPSYNEQFF
CDR3nt: TGTGCCAGCAGTTCGGGACTAGCGGGCCCCTCCTACAATGAGCAGTTCTTC
abundance: many
j_gene: TRBJ2-1
v_gene: TRBV28
d_gene: TRBD2

CDR3aa: CASRQTDSLNTEAFF
CDR3nt: TGTGCCAGTAGGCAAACGGACAGTCTGAACACTGAAGCTTTCTTT
abundance: NA
j_gene: TRBJ1-1
v_gene: TRBV19
d_gene: NA

CDR3aa: CASSQVDMGFSYNEQFF
CDR3nt: TGCGCCAGCAGCCAAGTAGATATGGGGTTCTCCTACAATGAGCAGTTCTTC
abundance: many
j_gene: TRBJ2-1
v_gene: TRBV4-1
d_gene: NA

CDR3aa: CASNTYTGGGQPQHF
CDR3nt: TGTGCCAGTAATACTTATACAGGGGGCGGTCAGCCCCAGCATTTT
abundance: many
j_gene: TRBJ1-5
v_gene: TRBV19
d_gene: TRBD1

CDR3aa: CASSPSSGTGKNGEQFF
CDR3nt: TGTGCCAGCTCACCTTCTTCCGGGACAGGAAAGAACGGTGAGCAGTTCTTC
abundance: many
j_gene: TRBJ2-1
v_gene: TRBV18
d_gene: TRBD1

CDR3aa: CASSLGTPDEKLFF
CDR3nt: TGCGCCAGCAGCCTCGGGACTCCCGATGAAAAACTGTTTTTT
abundance: many
j_gene: TRBJ1-4
v_gene: TRBV5-1
d_gene: NA

CDR3aa: CASSPTGQMSPTGELFF
CDR3nt: TGTGCCAGCTCACCAACGGGACAAATGAGCCCCACCGGGGAGCTGTTTTTT
abundance: NA
j_gene: TRBJ2-2
v_gene: TRBV18
d_gene: NA